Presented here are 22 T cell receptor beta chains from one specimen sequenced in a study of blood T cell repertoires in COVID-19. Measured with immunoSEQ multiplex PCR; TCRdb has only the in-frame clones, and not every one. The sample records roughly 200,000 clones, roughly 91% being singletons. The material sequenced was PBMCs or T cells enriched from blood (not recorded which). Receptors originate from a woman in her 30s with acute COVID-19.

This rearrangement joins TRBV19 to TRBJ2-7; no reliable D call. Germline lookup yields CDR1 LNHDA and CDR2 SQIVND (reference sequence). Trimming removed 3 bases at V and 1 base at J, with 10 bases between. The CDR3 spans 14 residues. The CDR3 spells CASSIQARSYEQYF. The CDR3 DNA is TGTGCCAGTAGTATTCAGGCCAGATCCTACGAGCAGTACTTC.

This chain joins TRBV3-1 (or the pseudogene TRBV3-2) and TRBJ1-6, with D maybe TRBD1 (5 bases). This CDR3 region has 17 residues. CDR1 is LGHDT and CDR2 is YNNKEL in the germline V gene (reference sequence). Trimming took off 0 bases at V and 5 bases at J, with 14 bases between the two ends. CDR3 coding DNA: TGTGCCAGCAGCCAAGATATGGGGGGGTGGGATAATTCACCCCTCCACTTT. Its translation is CASSQDMGGWDNSPLHF.

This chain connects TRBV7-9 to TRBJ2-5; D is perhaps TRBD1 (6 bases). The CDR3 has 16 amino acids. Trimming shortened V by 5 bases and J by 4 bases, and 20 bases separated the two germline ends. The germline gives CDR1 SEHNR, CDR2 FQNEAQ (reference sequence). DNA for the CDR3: TGTGCCAGCAGCCGGACAGAACGAGCGTGGCGAGAGACCCAGTACTTC. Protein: CASSRTERAWRETQYF.

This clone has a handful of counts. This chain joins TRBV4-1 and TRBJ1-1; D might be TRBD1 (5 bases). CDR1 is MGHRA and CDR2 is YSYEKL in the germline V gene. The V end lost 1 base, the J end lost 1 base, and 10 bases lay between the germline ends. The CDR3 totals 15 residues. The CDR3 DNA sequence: TGCGCCAGCAGCCAAGCCCGGACACCGAACACTGAAGCTTTCTTT. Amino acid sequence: CASSQARTPNTEAFF.

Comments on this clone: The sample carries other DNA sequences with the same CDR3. The CDR3 DNA reads as TGTGCCAGCAGCCAAGATAGAGGGCCCGGGGAGCTGTTTTTT. This sequence encodes CASSQDRGPGELFF. This chain connects TRBV4-2 to TRBJ2-2; a possible D gene is TRBD2 (5 bases). Germline CDR1 LGHNA, CDR2 YNFKEQ. The CDR3 has 14 residues. With 0 bases removed from V and 6 bases from J, the gap between germline ends came to 8 bases.

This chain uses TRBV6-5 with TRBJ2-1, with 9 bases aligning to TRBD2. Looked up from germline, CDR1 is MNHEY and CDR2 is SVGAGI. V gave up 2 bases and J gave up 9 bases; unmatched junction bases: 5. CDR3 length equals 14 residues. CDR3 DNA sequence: TGTGCCAGCAGTTACCGCAGCGGGGGGTTTGAGCAGTTCTTC. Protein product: CASSYRSGGFEQFF.

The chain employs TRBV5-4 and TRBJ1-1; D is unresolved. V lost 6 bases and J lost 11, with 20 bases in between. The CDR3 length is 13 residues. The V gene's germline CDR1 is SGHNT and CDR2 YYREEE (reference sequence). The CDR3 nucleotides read TGTGCCAGCACAGTAGACAAGTCCCCCTCGGCTTTCTTT. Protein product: CASTVDKSPSAFF.

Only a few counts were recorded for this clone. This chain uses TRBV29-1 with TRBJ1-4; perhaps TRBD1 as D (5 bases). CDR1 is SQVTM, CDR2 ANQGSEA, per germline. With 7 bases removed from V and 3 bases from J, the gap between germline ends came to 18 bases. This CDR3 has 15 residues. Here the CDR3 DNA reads TGCAGCGCCTCCCAGGGATTCCCTGCTAATGAAAAACTGTTTTTT. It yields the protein CSASQGFPANEKLFF. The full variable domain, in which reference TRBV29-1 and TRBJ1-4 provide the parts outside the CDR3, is SAVISQKPSRDICQRGTSLTIQCQVDSQVTMMFWYRQQPGQSLTLIATANQGSEATYESGFVIDKFPISRPNLTFSTLTVSNMSPEDSSIYLCSASQGFPANEKLFFGSGTQLSVL.

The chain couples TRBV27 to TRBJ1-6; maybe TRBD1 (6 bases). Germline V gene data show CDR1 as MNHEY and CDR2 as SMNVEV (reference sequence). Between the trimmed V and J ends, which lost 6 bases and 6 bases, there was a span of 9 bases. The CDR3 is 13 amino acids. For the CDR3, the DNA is TGTGCCAGCAGACAGGGCGTTAATTCACCCCTCCACTTT. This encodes CASRQGVNSPLHF.

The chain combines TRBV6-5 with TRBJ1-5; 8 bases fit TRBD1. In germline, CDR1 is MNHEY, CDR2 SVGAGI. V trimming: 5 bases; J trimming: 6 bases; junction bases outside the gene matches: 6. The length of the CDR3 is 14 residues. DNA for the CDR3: TGTGCCAGCAGTCGGGAGGACAGGGCTCAGCCCCAGCATTTT. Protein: CASSREDRAQPQHF.

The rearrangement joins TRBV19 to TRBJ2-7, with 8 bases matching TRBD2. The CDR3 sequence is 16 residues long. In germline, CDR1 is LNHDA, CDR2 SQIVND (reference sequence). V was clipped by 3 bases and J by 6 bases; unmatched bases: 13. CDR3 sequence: CASSIGLRTSSAEQYF. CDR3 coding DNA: TGTGCCAGTAGTATCGGGCTGAGGACTAGCTCCGCCGAGCAGTACTTC.

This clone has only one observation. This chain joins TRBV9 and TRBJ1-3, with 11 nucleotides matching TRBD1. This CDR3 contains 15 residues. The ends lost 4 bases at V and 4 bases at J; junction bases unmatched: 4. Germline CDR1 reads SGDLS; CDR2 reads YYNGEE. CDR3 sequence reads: CASSPGQGAGNTIYF. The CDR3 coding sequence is TGTGCCAGCAGCCCTGGACAGGGGGCAGGAAACACCATATATTTT.

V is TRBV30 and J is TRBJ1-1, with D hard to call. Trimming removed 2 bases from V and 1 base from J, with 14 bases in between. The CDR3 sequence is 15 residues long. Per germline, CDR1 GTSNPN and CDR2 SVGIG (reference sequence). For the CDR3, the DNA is TGTGCCTGGAGTCGGCCCAGAGGGCGGAACACTGAAGCTTTCTTT. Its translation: CAWSRPRGRNTEAFF. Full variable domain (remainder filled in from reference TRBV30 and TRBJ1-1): SQTIHQWPATLVQPVGSPLSLECTVEGTSNPNLYWYRQAAGRGLQLLFYSVGIGQISSEVPQNLSASRPQDRQFILSSKKLLLSDSGFYLCAWSRPRGRNTEAFFGQGTRLTVV.

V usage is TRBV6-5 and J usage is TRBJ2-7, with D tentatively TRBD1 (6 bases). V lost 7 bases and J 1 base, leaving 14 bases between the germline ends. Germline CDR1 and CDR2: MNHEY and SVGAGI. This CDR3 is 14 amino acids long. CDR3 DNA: TGTGCCAGCAAACCCCCCGGACAGTCCTACGAGCAGTACTTC. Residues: CASKPPGQSYEQYF.

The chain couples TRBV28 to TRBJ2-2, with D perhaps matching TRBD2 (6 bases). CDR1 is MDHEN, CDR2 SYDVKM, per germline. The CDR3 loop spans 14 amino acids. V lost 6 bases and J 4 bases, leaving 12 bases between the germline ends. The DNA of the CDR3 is TGTGCCAGCAGCCGGGACTCCTTCACCGGGGAGCTGTTTTTT. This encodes CASSRDSFTGELFF.

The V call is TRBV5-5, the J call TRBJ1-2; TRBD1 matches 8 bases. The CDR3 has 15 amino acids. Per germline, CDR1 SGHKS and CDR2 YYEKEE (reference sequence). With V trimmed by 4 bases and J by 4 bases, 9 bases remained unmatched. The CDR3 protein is CASSQGASGGYGYTF. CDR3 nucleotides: TGTGCCAGCAGCCAGGGGGCATCCGGAGGCTATGGCTACACCTTC.

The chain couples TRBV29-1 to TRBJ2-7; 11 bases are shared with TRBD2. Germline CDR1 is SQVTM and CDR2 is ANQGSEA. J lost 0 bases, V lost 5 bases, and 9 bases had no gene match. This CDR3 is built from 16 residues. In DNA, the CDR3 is TGCAGCGTTTTAACTAGCGGGGGAGAAAACTCCTACGAGCAGTACTTC. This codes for CSVLTSGGENSYEQYF.

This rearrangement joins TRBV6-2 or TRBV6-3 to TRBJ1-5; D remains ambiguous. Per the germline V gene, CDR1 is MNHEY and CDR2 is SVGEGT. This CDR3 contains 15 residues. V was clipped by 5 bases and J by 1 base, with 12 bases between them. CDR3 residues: CASSTLTESNQPQHF. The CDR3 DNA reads TGTGCCAGCAGTACCTTAACAGAGAGCAATCAGCCCCAGCATTTT.

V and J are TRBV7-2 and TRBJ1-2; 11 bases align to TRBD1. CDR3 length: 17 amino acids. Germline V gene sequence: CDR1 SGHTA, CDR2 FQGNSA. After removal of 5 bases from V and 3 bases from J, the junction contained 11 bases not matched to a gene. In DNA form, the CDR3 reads TGTGCCAGCAGCCGTAGGACAGGGGGCCTAACCGACTATGGCTACACCTTC. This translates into CASSRRTGGLTDYGYTF.

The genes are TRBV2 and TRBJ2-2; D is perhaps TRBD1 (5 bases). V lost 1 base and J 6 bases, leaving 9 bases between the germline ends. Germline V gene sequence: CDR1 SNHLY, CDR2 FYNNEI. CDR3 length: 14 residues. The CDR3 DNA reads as TGTGCCAGCAGTGAAGTCAGGGTTGCCGGGGAGCTGTTTTTT. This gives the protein CASSEVRVAGELFF.

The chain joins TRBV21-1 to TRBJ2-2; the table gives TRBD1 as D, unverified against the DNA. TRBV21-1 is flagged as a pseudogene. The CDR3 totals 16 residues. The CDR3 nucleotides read TGTGCCAGCAGCACGACGACAGACCCGAACACCGGGGAGCTGTTTTTT. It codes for CASSTTTDPNTGELFF.

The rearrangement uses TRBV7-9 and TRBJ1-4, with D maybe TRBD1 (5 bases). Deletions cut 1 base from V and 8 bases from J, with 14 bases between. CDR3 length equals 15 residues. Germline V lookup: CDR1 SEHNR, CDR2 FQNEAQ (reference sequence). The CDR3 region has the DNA TGTGCCAGCAGCTTAGGTGTGGGGCACGACGAAAAACTGTTTTTT. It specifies CASSLGVGHDEKLFF.